The next 29 T cell receptor beta chains were all read from a single sample in a study of monozygotic twins with inflammatory bowel disease. TCRdb reprocessed the 5' RACE reads; each CDR3 protein has one entry and no DNA is given. The specimen's table records roughly 120,000 distinct CDR3 sequences. Sequenced sample: blood. Receptor source: a human donor with ulcerative colitis or Crohn's disease, or a healthy co-twin of an affected twin (not recorded which).

The chain carries TRBV5-6 and TRBJ2-7; as DNA is missing, the TRBD1 call by TCRdb cannot be tested. This CDR3 spans 15 amino acids. Per the germline V gene, CDR1 is SGHDT and CDR2 is YYEEEE. CDR3 region: CASSLRTGGSDEQYF.

The V call is TRBV23-1, the J call TRBJ1-1; TCRdb reports TRBD1, a call that lacks DNA to check it against. TRBV23-1 has ORF status, its function being uncertain. The CDR3 spans 17 residues. The CDR3 here is CASEGRYSRELNTEAFF.

This chain links TRBV12-3 or TRBV12-4 with TRBJ1-4; absent DNA, TCRdb's TRBD1 call cannot be checked. The CDR3 has 12 amino acids. The chain's CDR3 is CASAVTPEKLFF.

V is TRBV7-2 and J is TRBJ2-3. Germline V gene data show CDR1 as SGHTA and CDR2 as FQGNSA. The CDR3 has 15 amino acids. CDR3: CASSLAPAVADTQYF.

The chain has TRBV20-1 and TRBJ2-7; TCRdb lists TRBD1, though no DNA is available to test this call. Per the germline V gene, CDR1 is DFQATT and CDR2 is SNEGSKA (reference sequence). The CDR3 loop spans 15 amino acids. The CDR3 protein is CSARDRDRGSYEQYF.

The gene calls are TRBV7-6 and TRBJ2-1; with no DNA, the TCRdb D assignment of TRBD1 cannot be verified. The CDR3 has 14 residues. Germline V CDR1 and CDR2: SGHVS, FNYEAQ. The CDR3 loop reads CAISSGGAYNEQFF.

V usage is TRBV19 and J usage is TRBJ2-3; TCRdb names TRBD2, which stays unverified in the absence of DNA. The CDR3 consists of 18 residues. Germline V lookup: CDR1 LNHDA, CDR2 SQIVND (reference sequence). CDR3 region: CASSKGSSGGGYTDTQYF. Full variable domain (rest looked up from reference TRBV19 and TRBJ2-3): DGGITQSPKYLFRKEGQNVTLSCEQNLNHDAMYWYRQDPGQGLRLIYYSQIVNDFQKGDIAEGYSVSREKKESFPLTVTSAQKNPTAFYLCASSKGSSGGGYTDTQYFGPGTRLTVL.

The rearrangement links TRBV5-1 to TRBJ2-5; TCRdb's assignment of TRBD2 cannot be checked, as there is no DNA. Looked up from germline, CDR1 is SGHRS and CDR2 is YFSETQ. The CDR3 runs 15 residues. The CDR3 loop is CASSTIAGSQETQYF.

This rearrangement joins TRBV28 to TRBJ2-2. CDR3 length: 16 amino acids. In germline, CDR1 is MDHEN, CDR2 SYDVKM. This CDR3 is CASSLASGIGTGELFF.

The chain couples TRBV18 to TRBJ1-5; TCRdb's D call of TRBD1 is untestable without DNA. Looked up from germline, CDR1 is KGHSH and CDR2 is LQKENI. The CDR3 runs to 16 residues. The CDR3 protein is CASSPQQGNSNQPQHF.

The chain has TRBV4-1 and TRBJ1-1; the D call from TCRdb, TRBD1, cannot be confirmed without DNA. The length of the CDR3 is 15 residues. Germline V gene sequence: CDR1 MGHRA, CDR2 YSYEKL. CDR3 loop: CASSQGGVRDTEAFF.

The V call is TRBV5-1, the J call TRBJ2-5; the D call of TRBD2 rests on TCRdb alone, since no DNA is present to check it. Germline V lookup: CDR1 SGHRS, CDR2 YFSETQ. This CDR3 is built from 14 residues. The CDR3 sequence: CASSSRGRQETQYF.

This chain links TRBV24-1 with TRBJ1-2. The germline gives CDR1 KGHDR, CDR2 SFDVKD. CDR3 size: 12 residues. CDR3 loop: CATSAGDYGYTF.

The chain joins TRBV7-8 to TRBJ2-1; no DNA is available, so the TRBD1 call from TCRdb remains unchecked. Germline loops: CDR1 SGHVS, CDR2 FQNEAQ. The CDR3 has 15 residues. CDR3 loop: CAGSLGGGGYNEQFF.

The rearrangement uses TRBV20-1 and TRBJ2-5. Per germline, CDR1 DFQATT and CDR2 SNEGSKA (reference sequence). The CDR3 has 11 amino acids. CDR3 sequence: CSADHQETQYF.

This sequence joins TRBV28 and TRBJ2-7; absent DNA, TCRdb's TRBD1 call cannot be checked. CDR3 length: 15 residues. The germline CDR1 and CDR2 sequences are MDHEN and SYDVKM. CDR3 region: CASSLPTGGSDEQYF.

The V call is TRBV30, the J call TRBJ1-6. CDR3 size: 15 residues. Germline loops: CDR1 GTSNPN, CDR2 SVGIG (reference sequence). CDR3 protein: CAWSAGLPESSPLHF.

CDR3 sequence: CSASLGQGVNMNTEAFF. The chain employs TRBV29-1 and TRBJ1-1; checking the TCRdb D call of TRBD1 is not possible without DNA. The CDR3 spans 17 residues. CDR1 and CDR2 (germline): SQVTM, ANQGSEA.

The J gene is TRBJ2-3, the V gene TRBV5-4; TCRdb names TRBD2, which stays unverified in the absence of DNA. Germline lookup yields CDR1 SGHNT and CDR2 YYREEE (reference sequence). The CDR3 runs to 16 residues. CDR3 protein: CASSLLTSGTTDTQYF.

V and J are TRBV4-3 and TRBJ2-2; TCRdb proposes TRBD2, but this gene call is untestable without DNA. CDR1 is LGHNA and CDR2 is YSLEER in the germline V gene. The CDR3 extends over 15 amino acids. The CDR3 region is CASSQSLKNTGELFF.

The CDR3 protein is CASSVQGRWETQYF. The chain has TRBV5-4 and TRBJ2-5; as DNA is missing, the TRBD1 call by TCRdb cannot be tested. The CDR3 consists of 14 residues. CDR1 SGHNT and CDR2 YYREEE come from the germline V gene (reference sequence).

The J gene is TRBJ2-3, the V gene TRBV20-1; the D call from TCRdb, TRBD2, cannot be confirmed without DNA. CDR1 and CDR2 from the germline V gene are DFQATT and SNEGSKA (reference sequence). The CDR3 covers 16 residues. The CDR3: CSAQRREGGNRDTQYF.

The gene calls are TRBV11-2 and TRBJ1-2; TCRdb names TRBD1, which stays unverified in the absence of DNA. This CDR3 has 16 residues. The germline CDR1 and CDR2 sequences are SGHAT and FQNNGV. The CDR3 sequence: CASSLDPGQRRYGYTF.

The V gene is TRBV19, the J gene TRBJ1-5; TCRdb reports TRBD1, a call that lacks DNA to check it against. Germline V lookup: CDR1 LNHDA, CDR2 SQIVND (reference sequence). This CDR3 is built from 14 residues. CDR3 amino acids: CASSLRDGNQPQHF.

The chain is built from TRBV28 and TRBJ2-1; there is no DNA to check the TCRdb D call of TRBD2. The CDR3 length is 16 residues. Looked up from germline, CDR1 is MDHEN and CDR2 is SYDVKM. CDR3 in amino acids: CASSQLGAGTNNEQFF.

The chain combines TRBV21-1 with TRBJ2-1; TCRdb lists TRBD2, though no DNA is available to test this call. TRBV21-1 is classified as a pseudogene. The CDR3 spans 17 residues. The CDR3 sequence: CASSPGLAGLAYNEQFF.

V and J are TRBV11-2 and TRBJ2-2. Per the germline V gene, CDR1 is SGHAT and CDR2 is FQNNGV. There are 15 residues in the CDR3. Here the CDR3 reads CASSLVPWDTGELFF.

The chain has TRBV20-1 and TRBJ2-5; checking the TCRdb D call of TRBD2 is not possible without DNA. The CDR3 is 14 residues long. CDR1 is DFQATT and CDR2 is SNEGSKA in the germline V gene (reference sequence). CDR3 protein: CSARAGGRGETQYF.

The rearrangement joins TRBV5-4 to TRBJ2-1; TCRdb outputs TRBD1, but without DNA this stays unchecked. The germline CDR1 and CDR2 sequences are SGHNT and YYREEE (reference sequence). The CDR3 has 15 residues. CDR3 in amino acids: CASSGVETGGNEQFF.